The table lists the clone carrying this TCR beta chain with a few counts. This table comes from immunoSEQ multiplex PCR, and its TCRdb copy is limited to in-frame clones, with some not included. The sample holds approximately 54,000 clones; roughly 88% are singletons and the top ten take approximately 5.6%. The source of the sample is a study of T cells in localized non-small cell lung cancer. The CDR3 spans 15 residues. V was shortened by 2 bases and J by 3 bases, with 10 bases between the two germline ends. Germline V gene data show CDR1 as MGHRA and CDR2 as YSYEKL. The chain carries TRBV4-1 and TRBJ1-4; the D gene is possibly TRBD1 (5 bases). The TCR originated in a woman aged 35-75 years with stage I lung adenocarcinoma. Material: peripheral blood, obtained before any cancer treatment. CDR3 protein: CASSQTGVANEKLFF. The CDR3 nucleotides are TGCGCCAGCAGCCAAACGGGGGTAGCTAATGAAAAACTGTTTTTT.